The rows below give T cell receptor beta chains drawn from one sample of a study of post-analysis software for immune sequencing data. MiXCR, applied by TCRdb to the PCR reads, yields one record per CDR3 protein. The repertoire consists of some 690,000 distinct CDR3 sequences, with around 27% occurring once and the leading ten covering approximately 0.6%. Sequenced: blood. Receptors originate from a girl aged 10 to 17 with multiple sclerosis. The conserved cysteine and the conserved F or W are not part of the CDR3 here. The D gene is left open where the match is weak.

D,V,J,CDR3
.,TRBV7-2,TRBJ2-7,ASSPQAARGYEQY
TRBD1,TRBV7-2,TRBJ1-5,ASSLAGGGQGWQPQH
TRBD1,TRBV29-1,TRBJ2-1,SVEDRQGRLGEQF
.,TRBV29-1,TRBJ2-3,SVEGPGGGTDTRY
.,TRBV7-2,TRBJ2-5,ASSLGSRVEETQY
.,TRBV6-1,TRBJ2-1,ASTLGAYEQF
.,TRBV6-5,TRBJ1-5,ATRTGSNQPQH
.,TRBV18,TRBJ1-2,ASSPRPLGGYT
TRBD1,TRBV20-1,TRBJ1-1,SARYFGQGAITEAF
.,TRBV5-1,TRBJ1-5,ASSLASGLGQPQH
.,TRBV7-8,TRBJ1-5,ASSSTGKAGPQH
.,TRBV12-3/TRBV12-4,TRBJ1-4,ASSLDGNEKLF
.,TRBV4-3,TRBJ1-5,ASSQDFSGRRYQPQH
.,TRBV5-1,TRBJ1-6,ASTLGESSYNSPLH
.,TRBV18,TRBJ1-4,ASSPLASNEKLF
TRBD1,TRBV2,TRBJ1-6,ASRETGKGHNSPLH
TRBD2,TRBV11-3,TRBJ2-1,ASSPWPGGNEQF
TRBD1,TRBV27,TRBJ1-2,ASSHTHRGPSGYT
.,TRBV14,TRBJ2-3,ASQLHSRRDTQY
.,TRBV12-3/TRBV12-4,TRBJ1-1,ASSPGLWTEAF
TRBD2,TRBV5-1,TRBJ2-5,ASSAGLAVETQY
.,TRBV4-3,TRBJ2-1,ASSWGLYNEQF
TRBD2,TRBV28,TRBJ2-1,ASSSRWVAGGSDEQF
.,TRBV24-1,TRBJ1-5,ATSDTGHSNRPQH
TRBD1,TRBV6-4,TRBJ1-2,ASSAQGGYGYT
.,TRBV3-1,TRBJ2-1,ASSHAASRSDKNIQF
.,TRBV18,TRBJ2-6,ASSPGQAAGGANVLT
.,TRBV27,TRBJ1-1,ASSRRENTEAF
TRBD2,TRBV20-1,TRBJ2-3,SAYPGLAGLTDTQY
.,TRBV28,TRBJ2-3,AGSPKDTQY
.,TRBV29-1,TRBJ1-2,SVLISNYGYT
.,TRBV4-1,TRBJ2-1,ASSTQGTGYNEQF
TRBD2,TRBV20-1,TRBJ2-1,SASVSGTSGIRSNEQF
TRBD1,TRBV29-1,TRBJ1-2,SVDRGSYGYT
.,TRBV12-3/TRBV12-4,TRBJ2-4,ASSGGIQY
.,TRBV11-2,TRBJ1-4,ASSLDPRDKLF
.,TRBV6-6,TRBJ1-1,AGSYRTDTEAF
.,TRBV5-6,TRBJ2-5,ASSFDTRGNQETQY
.,TRBV7-2,TRBJ1-5,ASSLSGGAIQPQH
TRBD2,TRBV6-6,TRBJ2-1,ASSYLREGQF
.,TRBV3-1,TRBJ2-3,ASSRPISGAQPVTQY
.,TRBV28,TRBJ1-1,ASTPAGLGGTEAF
TRBD2,TRBV7-9,TRBJ2-1,ASSPRGIAGGYNEQF
TRBD1,TRBV4-3,TRBJ2-6,ASSPSGQGNSGANVLT
.,TRBV7-2,TRBJ2-3,ASSLVLGATDTQY
.,TRBV14,TRBJ2-6,ASSRASGANVLT
.,TRBV7-9,TRBJ1-5,ASSSGTANLINQPQH
.,TRBV5-1,.,ASSLDSPGAEQY
.,TRBV29-1,TRBJ1-1,SVGQWNTEAF
TRBD1,TRBV7-2,TRBJ1-2,ASSLWTGGNYGYT
.,TRBV5-5,TRBJ2-3,ASSLDRKGQY